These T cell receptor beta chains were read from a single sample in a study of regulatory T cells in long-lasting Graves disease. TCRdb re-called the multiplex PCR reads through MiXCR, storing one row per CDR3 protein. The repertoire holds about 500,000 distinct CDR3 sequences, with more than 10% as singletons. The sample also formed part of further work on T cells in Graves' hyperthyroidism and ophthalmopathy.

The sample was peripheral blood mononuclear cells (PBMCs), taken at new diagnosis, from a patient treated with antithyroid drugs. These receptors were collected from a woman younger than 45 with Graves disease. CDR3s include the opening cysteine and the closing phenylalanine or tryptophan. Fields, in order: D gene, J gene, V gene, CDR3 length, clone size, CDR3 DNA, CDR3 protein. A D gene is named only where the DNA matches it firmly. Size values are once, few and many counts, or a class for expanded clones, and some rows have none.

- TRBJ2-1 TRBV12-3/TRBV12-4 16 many TGTGCCAGCGCCCCCCCCGCGGGGAGCTCCTACAATGAGCAGTTCTTC CASAPPAGSSYNEQFF
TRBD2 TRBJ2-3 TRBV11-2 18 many TGTGCCAGCAGCCGCACAAGGACTAGCGGAAGCTACACAGATACGCAGTATTTT CASSRTRTSGSYTDTQYF
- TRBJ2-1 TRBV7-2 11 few TGTGCCAGCAGCTTATATTTTGAGCAGTTCTTC CASSLYFEQFF
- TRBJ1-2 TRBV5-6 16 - TGTGCCAGCAGCTGGCGGCCGGGACGATCTAACTATGGCTACACCTTC CASSWRPGRSNYGYTF
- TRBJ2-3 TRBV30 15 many TGTGCCTGGAGTGTGGGAGCGGACCCCACAGATACGCAGTATTTT CAWSVGADPTDTQYF
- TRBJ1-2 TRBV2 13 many TGTGCCAGCAGTCAGGACTACGCCCAGGGCTACACCTTC CASSQDYAQGYTF
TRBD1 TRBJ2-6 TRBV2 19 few TGTGCCAGCAGTCTTAAGCGGACAGGGGGCGTATCCGGGGCCAACGTCCTGACTTTC CASSLKRTGGVSGANVLTF
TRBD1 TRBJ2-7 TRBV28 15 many TGTGCCAGCAGTTTATTCGGACAGGAGACCTACGAGCAGTACTTC CASSLFGQETYEQYF
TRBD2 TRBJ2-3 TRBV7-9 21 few TGTGCCAGCAGTTTAACAACCCTAGCGGGAGGGCCGATCGCCACCACAGATACGCAGTATTTT CASSLTTLAGGPIATTDTQYF
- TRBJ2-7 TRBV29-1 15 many TGCAGCGTTGCCTCCATGCAGGAACATACTCGCGAGCAGTACTTC CSVASMQEHTREQYF
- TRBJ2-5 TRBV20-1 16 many TGCAGTGCTAGAGAAAGGGAGCGGACCTACCAGGGCACCCAGTACTTC CSARERERTYQGTQYF
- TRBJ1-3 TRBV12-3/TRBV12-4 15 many TGTGCCAGCAGTACCCCCTGGACAGAAGGAAACACCATATATTTT CASSTPWTEGNTIYF
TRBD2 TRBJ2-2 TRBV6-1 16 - TGTGCCAGCAGGATACTAGCGGGAGGAAGTACCGGGGAGCTGTTTTTT CASRILAGGSTGELFF
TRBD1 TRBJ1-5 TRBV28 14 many TGTGCCAGCAGTTTGCGGACAGGGACTCAGCCCCAGCATTTT CASSLRTGTQPQHF
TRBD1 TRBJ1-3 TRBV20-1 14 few TGCAGTGCACGTCCAGGGGGGGTTAGGAACACCATATATTTT CSARPGGVRNTIYF
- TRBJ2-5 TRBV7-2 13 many TGTGCCAGCACCTGGGGGGGGCGGGAGACCCAGTACTTC CASTWGGRETQYF
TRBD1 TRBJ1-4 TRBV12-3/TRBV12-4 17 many TGTGCCAGCAGTTTGGTGGGACAGGGGGCAACTAATGAAAAACTGTTTTTT CASSLVGQGATNEKLFF
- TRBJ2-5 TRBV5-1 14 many TGCGCCAGCAGCCTCTCCGGCCCACGAGAGACCCAGTACTTC CASSLSGPRETQYF
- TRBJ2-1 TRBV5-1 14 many TGCGCCAGCAGCCTGTCCGCCCACTATAATGAGCAGTTCTTC CASSLSAHYNEQFF
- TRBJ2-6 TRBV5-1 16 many TGCGCCAGCAGCCCAGGGATCTTTTCTGGGGCCAACGTCCTGACTTTC CASSPGIFSGANVLTF
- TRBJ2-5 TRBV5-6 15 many TGTGCCAGCAGCTTGGCCCCCCGGTTGCAAGAGACCCAGTACTTC CASSLAPRLQETQYF
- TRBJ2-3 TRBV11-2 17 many TGTGCCAGCAGCCTCATGGGGTCTCCAACTAGCACAGATACGCAGTATTTT CASSLMGSPTSTDTQYF
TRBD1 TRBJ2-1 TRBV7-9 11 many TGTGCCAGCAGCCCCGACAGGGTCCAGTTCTTC CASSPDRVQFF
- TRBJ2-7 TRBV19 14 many TGTGCCAGTAGCAAGGCTAGCGTTCGGGACGAGCAGTACTTC CASSKASVRDEQYF
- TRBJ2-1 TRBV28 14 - TGTGCCAGCAATCTTCGGGGTTTTAGCGGTGAGCAGTTCTTC CASNLRGFSGEQFF
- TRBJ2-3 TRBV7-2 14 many TGTGCCAGCAGCGCAGGGCGCTTCGCAGATACGCAGTATTTT CASSAGRFADTQYF
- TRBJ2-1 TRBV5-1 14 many TGCGCCAGCAAACACACCCGGGAGACGAATGAGCAGTTCTTC CASKHTRETNEQFF
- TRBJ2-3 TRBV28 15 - TGTGCCAGCAGTTTAATCGGGGATAACACAGATACGCAGTATTTT CASSLIGDNTDTQYF
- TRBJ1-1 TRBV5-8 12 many TGTGCCAGCAGCTTGCCGGCGCATGAAGCTTTCTTT CASSLPAHEAFF
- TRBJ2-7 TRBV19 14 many TGTGCCAGTAGTCTGAACTCTAGGCTTCTCGAGCAGTACTTC CASSLNSRLLEQYF
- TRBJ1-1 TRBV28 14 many TGTGCCAGCAGTCCCCGACAGATGAACACTGAAGCTTTCTTT CASSPRQMNTEAFF
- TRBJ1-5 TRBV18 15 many TGTGCCAGCTCCCCCGACAGGACTCACAATCAGCCCCAGCATTTT CASSPDRTHNQPQHF
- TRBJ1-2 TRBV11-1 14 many TGTGCCAGCAGCTTAGGTCCAGGAAGCTATGGCTACACCTTC CASSLGPGSYGYTF
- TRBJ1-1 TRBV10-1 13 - TGCGCCAGCAGTGAGTCTGGAGGCACCTTGGCTTTCTTT CASSESGGTLAFF
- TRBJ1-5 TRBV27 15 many TGTGCCAGCATGGTGGGGGGTTATAGCAATCAGCCCCAGCATTTT CASMVGGYSNQPQHF
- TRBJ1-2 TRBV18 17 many TGTGCCAGCTCACTTTCCGGGCCTCCCCCACAGGGCTATGGCTACACCTTC CASSLSGPPPQGYGYTF
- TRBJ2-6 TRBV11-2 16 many TGTGCCAGCAGCCCCCGCTCAGGGGCTGGGGCCAACGTCCTGACTTTC CASSPRSGAGANVLTF
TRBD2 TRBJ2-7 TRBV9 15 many TGTGCCAGCAGCGTAGTTCCAGCGGGAGAGGACGAGCAGTACTTC CASSVVPAGEDEQYF
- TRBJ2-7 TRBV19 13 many TGTGCCAGTAGTACGGGACAAACCTACGAGCAGTACTTC CASSTGQTYEQYF
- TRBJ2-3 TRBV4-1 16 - TGCGCCAGCAGAAACGTCCTCAGGCCTAGCACAGATACGCAGTATTTT CASRNVLRPSTDTQYF
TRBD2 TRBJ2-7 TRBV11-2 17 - TGTGCCAGCAGCTTAGATGGGGGGGTGGTGGTAGGGTACGAGCAGTACTTC CASSLDGGVVVGYEQYF
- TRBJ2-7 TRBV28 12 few TGTGCCAGCGGCCACGACAGCTACGAGCAGTACTTC CASGHDSYEQYF
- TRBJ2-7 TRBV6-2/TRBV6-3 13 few TGTGCCAGCAGTTCAGGGATCTCCTACGAGCAGTACTTC CASSSGISYEQYF
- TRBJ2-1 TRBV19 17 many TGTGCCAGTAGTATTACCCCCGGGACTGGAGGGGGCAATGAGCAGTTCTTC CASSITPGTGGGNEQFF
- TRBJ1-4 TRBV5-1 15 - TGCGCCAGCAGCTTCCAGGGGACTCCGGAGGAAAAACTGTTTTTT CASSFQGTPEEKLFF
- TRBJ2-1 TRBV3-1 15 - TGTGCCAGCAGCCAAGGTACGGTATCCTACAATGAGCAGTTCTTC CASSQGTVSYNEQFF
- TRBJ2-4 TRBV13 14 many TGTGCCAGCAGCTTAGCGGCAGGGATGAACATTCAGTACTTC CASSLAAGMNIQYF
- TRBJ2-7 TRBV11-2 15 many TGTGCCAGCAACCCAACCGGATCGGGTTACTACGAGCAGTACTTC CASNPTGSGYYEQYF